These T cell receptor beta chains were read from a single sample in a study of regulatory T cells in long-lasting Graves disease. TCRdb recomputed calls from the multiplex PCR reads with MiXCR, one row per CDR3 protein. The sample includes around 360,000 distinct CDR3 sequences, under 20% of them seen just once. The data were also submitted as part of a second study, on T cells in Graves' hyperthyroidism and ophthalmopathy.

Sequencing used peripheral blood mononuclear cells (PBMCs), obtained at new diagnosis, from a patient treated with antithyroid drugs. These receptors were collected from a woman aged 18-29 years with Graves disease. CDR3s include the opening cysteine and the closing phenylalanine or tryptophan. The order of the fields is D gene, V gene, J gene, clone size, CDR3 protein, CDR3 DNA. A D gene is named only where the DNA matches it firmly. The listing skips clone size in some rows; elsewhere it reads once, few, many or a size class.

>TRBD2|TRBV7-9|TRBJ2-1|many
CATARLAGYNEQFF
TGTGCCACCGCCAGACTAGCGGGGTACAATGAGCAGTTCTTC
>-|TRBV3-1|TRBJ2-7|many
CASSQAISSYEQYF
TGTGCCAGCAGCCAAGCAATTTCCTCCTACGAGCAGTACTTC
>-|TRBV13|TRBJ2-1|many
CASSLENEQFF
TGTGCCAGCAGCTTGGAAAATGAGCAGTTCTTC
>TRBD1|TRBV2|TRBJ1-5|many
CASSPRTDRAINQPQHF
TGTGCCAGCAGTCCGCGAACCGACAGGGCTATCAATCAGCCCCAGCATTTT
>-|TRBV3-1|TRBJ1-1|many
CASSPVGGTEAFF
TGTGCCAGCAGCCCCGTAGGGGGCACTGAAGCTTTCTTT
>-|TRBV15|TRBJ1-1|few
CATSTGATEAFF
TGTGCCACCAGCACAGGGGCCACTGAAGCTTTCTTT
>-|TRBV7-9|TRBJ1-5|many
CASSSDGGGLQPQHF
TGTGCCAGCAGCTCAGACGGAGGAGGGCTTCAGCCCCAGCATTTT
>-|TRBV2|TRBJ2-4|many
CATQGRDIQYF
TGTGCCACCCAGGGGAGGGACATTCAGTACTTC
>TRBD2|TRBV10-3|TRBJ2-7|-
CAISEPGLAGIYEQYF
TGTGCCATCAGTGAGCCGGGACTAGCGGGGATCTACGAGCAGTACTTC
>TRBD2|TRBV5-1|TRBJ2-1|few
CVSSPAQGGPNEQFF
TGCGTCAGCAGCCCTGCCCAGGGAGGGCCCAATGAGCAGTTCTTC
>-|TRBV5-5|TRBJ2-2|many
CASSLGPHQSGDTGELFF
TGTGCCAGCAGCTTAGGGCCCCACCAGTCAGGCGACACCGGGGAGCTGTTTTTT
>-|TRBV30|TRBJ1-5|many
CAWSELRGGVSNQPQHF
TGTGCCTGGAGTGAATTGCGGGGCGGTGTAAGCAATCAGCCCCAGCATTTT
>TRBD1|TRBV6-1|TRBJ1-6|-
CASSEGGTGNSPLHF
TGTGCCAGCAGTGAAGGGGGGACAGGGAATTCACCCCTCCACTTT
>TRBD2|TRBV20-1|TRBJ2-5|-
CSASGTSGGGETQYF
TGCAGTGCTAGTGGGACTAGCGGGGGAGGAGAGACCCAGTACTTC
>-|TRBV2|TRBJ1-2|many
CASRDSGFRTLYGYTF
TGTGCCAGCAGGGACTCGGGGTTCCGTACTCTCTATGGCTACACCTTC
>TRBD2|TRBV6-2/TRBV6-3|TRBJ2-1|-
CASRGLAGARYNEQFF
TGTGCCAGCAGGGGTCTAGCGGGGGCCAGGTACAATGAGCAGTTCTTC
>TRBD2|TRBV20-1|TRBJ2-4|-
CSAYPGTRLAKNIQYF
TGCAGTGCTTATCCCGGGACTAGATTAGCCAAAAACATTCAGTACTTC
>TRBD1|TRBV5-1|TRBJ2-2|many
CASSFYRGRGGELFF
TGCGCCAGCAGCTTTTACAGGGGGCGCGGCGGGGAGCTGTTTTTT
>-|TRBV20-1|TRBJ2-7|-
CSARDAGQQPYEQYF
TGCAGTGCTAGAGACGCGGGACAGCAACCCTACGAGCAGTACTTC
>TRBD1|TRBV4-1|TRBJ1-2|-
CASSQAGQGYGYTF
TGCGCCAGCAGCCAAGCCGGACAGGGCTATGGCTACACCTTC
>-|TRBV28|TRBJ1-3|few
CASTPSPSGLRDTIYF
TGTGCCAGCACCCCTAGCCCTTCAGGGTTAAGGGACACCATATATTTT
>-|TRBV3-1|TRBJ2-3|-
CASSRMSRGASNF
TGTGCCAGCAGCCGGATGAGCAGGGGGGCCTCAAATTTT
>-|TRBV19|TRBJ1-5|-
CASSILARGSNQPQHF
TGTGCCAGTAGTATCTTGGCCCGCGGAAGCAATCAGCCCCAGCATTTT
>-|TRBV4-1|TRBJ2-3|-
CASSQEGASLKTDTQYF
TGCGCCAGCAGCCAAGAAGGGGCTAGTCTGAAGACAGATACGCAGTATTTT
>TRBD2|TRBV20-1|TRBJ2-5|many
CSADLTSGPETQYF
TGCAGTGCCGACCTGACTAGCGGGCCAGAGACCCAGTACTTC
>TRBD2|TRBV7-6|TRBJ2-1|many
CASSLTFTAGVGNEQFF
TGTGCCAGCAGCTTAACCTTTACAGCGGGAGTCGGCAATGAGCAGTTCTTC
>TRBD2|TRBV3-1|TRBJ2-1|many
CASSQGGLVTNEQFF
TGTGCCAGCAGCCAAGGGGGACTAGTTACCAATGAGCAGTTCTTC
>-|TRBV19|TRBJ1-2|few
CASSIDPGGDYGYTF
TGTGCCAGTAGTATAGATCCTGGGGGCGACTATGGCTACACCTTC
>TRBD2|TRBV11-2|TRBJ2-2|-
CASSGRSGRVLAGELFF
TGTGCCAGCAGCGGACGAAGCGGGAGGGTCTTAGCCGGGGAGCTGTTTTTT
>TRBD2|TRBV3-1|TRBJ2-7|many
CASSQVNGGAYEQYF
TGTGCCAGCAGCCAAGTGAACGGGGGGGCCTACGAGCAGTACTTC
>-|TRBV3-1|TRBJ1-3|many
CASSQGVNSGNTIYF
TGTGCCAGCAGCCAAGGGGTAAACTCTGGAAACACCATATATTTT
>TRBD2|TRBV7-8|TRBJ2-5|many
CASSGGWGSGRQTQYF
TGTGCCAGCAGCGGGGGGTGGGGGAGCGGGAGACAGACCCAGTACTTC
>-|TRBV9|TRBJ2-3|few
CASSVVGGTSTDTQYF
TGTGCCAGCAGCGTAGTCGGGGGTACTAGCACAGATACGCAGTATTTT
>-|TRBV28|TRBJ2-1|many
CASSPGVEPPYNEQFF
TGTGCCAGCAGTCCCGGGGTGGAGCCTCCCTACAATGAGCAGTTCTTC
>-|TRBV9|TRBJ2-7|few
CASGGQATEQYF
TGTGCCAGCGGGGGGCAGGCTACTGAGCAGTACTTC
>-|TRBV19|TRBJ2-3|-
CASSDFGDTQYF
TGTGCCAGTTCAGACTTCGGAGATACGCAGTATTTT
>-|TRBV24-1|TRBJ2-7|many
CATSASDGSSYEQYF
TGTGCCACCAGTGCCAGTGACGGGAGCTCCTACGAGCAGTACTTC
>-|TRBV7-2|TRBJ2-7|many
CASSWVSGDSYEQYF
TGTGCCAGCAGCTGGGTTAGCGGAGACTCCTACGAGCAGTACTTC
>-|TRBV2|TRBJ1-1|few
CASSVGPPGVYTEAFF
TGTGCCAGCAGCGTAGGGCCCCCGGGGGTTTACACTGAAGCTTTCTTT
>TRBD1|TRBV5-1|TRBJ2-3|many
CASSPRGQGGTDTQYF
TGCGCCAGCAGCCCCCGCGGACAGGGAGGAACAGATACGCAGTATTTT
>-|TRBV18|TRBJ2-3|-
CASSPMGGLTDTQYF
TGTGCCAGCTCACCAATGGGGGGCCTCACAGATACGCAGTATTTT
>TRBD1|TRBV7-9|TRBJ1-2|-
CASSLVPGTGYGYTF
TGTGCCAGCAGCCTAGTTCCCGGGACAGGGTATGGCTACACCTTC
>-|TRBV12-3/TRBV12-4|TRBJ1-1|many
CASRTPWGGTEAFF
TGTGCCAGCAGAACTCCTTGGGGGGGCACTGAAGCTTTCTTT
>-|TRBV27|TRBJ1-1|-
CASTRGGGGTEAFF
TGTGCCAGCACGAGGGGAGGGGGAGGTACTGAAGCTTTCTTT
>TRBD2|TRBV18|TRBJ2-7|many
CASSSIKREGLYEQYF
TGTGCCAGCTCATCAATAAAGCGGGAGGGCCTTTACGAGCAGTACTTC
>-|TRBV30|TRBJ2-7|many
CAWSVGQSKDF
TGTGCCTGGAGTGTAGGGCAGAGTAAGGACTTC
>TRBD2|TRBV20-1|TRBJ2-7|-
CSASRAGLAGVVYEQYF
TGCAGTGCTAGTAGGGCGGGACTAGCGGGAGTAGTTTACGAGCAGTACTTC
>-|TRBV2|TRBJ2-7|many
CASSPYYEQYF
TGTGCCAGCAGTCCCTACTACGAGCAGTACTTC
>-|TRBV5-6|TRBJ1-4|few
CASRPRGAIEKLFF
TGTGCCAGCAGGCCGAGGGGAGCAATTGAAAAACTGTTTTTT
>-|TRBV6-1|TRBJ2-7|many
CASTGYRDPFEQYF
TGTGCCAGCACGGGCTACCGTGACCCCTTCGAGCAGTACTTC
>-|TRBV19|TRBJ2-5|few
CASIGASTQTQYF
TGTGCCAGTATAGGAGCTAGCACACAGACCCAGTACTTC
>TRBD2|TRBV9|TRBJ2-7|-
CASSVGVGRAYEQYF
TGTGCCAGCAGCGTAGGGGTAGGGAGGGCCTACGAGCAGTACTTC
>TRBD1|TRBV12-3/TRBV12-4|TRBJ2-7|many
CASSGDSLYEQYF
TGTGCCAGCAGTGGGGACAGCCTCTACGAGCAGTACTTC
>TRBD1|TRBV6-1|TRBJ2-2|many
CASSGQGFAGELFF
TGTGCCAGCAGTGGACAGGGGTTCGCCGGGGAGCTGTTTTTT